Sequencing of this TCR beta chain was carried out in a study of tissue T cells after allogeneic stem cell transplantation. The study's findings and limits: Anatomically similar tissues had similar TCR repertoires within each patient. Only a limited share of tissue TCRs appeared in blood or spleen.

Comparators without hematopoietic cell transplant had other cancers, at least five gastrointestinal samples, and no known gastrointestinal disease. With V trimmed by 11 bases and J by 5 bases, 12 bases remained unmatched. This CDR3 comprises 14 residues. Germline values: CDR1 ENHRY, CDR2 SYGVKD. Sequencing of TCRbeta CDR3 at survey depth gave sequences and template counts. Generated by immunoSEQ multiplex PCR, the TCRdb table keeps only in-frame clones and is missing some. The data hold around 6,600 clones, with nearly 70% observed a single time. About this clone: As yet, its antigen is unknown.

The chain has TRBV10-3 and TRBJ1-5, with 7 bases aligning to TRBD1. The source material was tissue from the stomach, sampled at autopsy. The sequence was collected from a woman aged 18 to 50 with breast cancer. This CDR3 reads CASRDSKPDQPQHF. CDR3 nucleotides: TGTGCCTCCCGGGACAGCAAGCCCGATCAGCCCCAGCATTTT.